This TCR beta chain was sequenced for a study of T-cell memory formation after mild COVID-19. From the 5' RACE reads, TCRdb called clonotypes with MiXCR, one entry per CDR3 protein. The sample consists of approximately 300,000 distinct CDR3 sequences, approximately 15% of them appearing once. Germline CDR1 and CDR2: SGHTA and FQGTGA. This CDR3 region has 13 residues. With 4 bases removed from V and 2 bases from J, the gap between germline ends came to 7 bases. The rearrangement joins TRBV7-3 to TRBJ2-3; D unresolved. The sequenced material came from PBMCs or a T cell subset sorted from them (not recorded which). This receptor was identified in a man between 18 and 29 years old who had mild COVID-19 (a few samples of this study predate the infection). Cell type and time point are not known. The DNA for the CDR3 is TGTGCCAGCAGCTCAGATGACACAGATACGCAGTATTTT. Residues: CASSSDDTDTQYF.